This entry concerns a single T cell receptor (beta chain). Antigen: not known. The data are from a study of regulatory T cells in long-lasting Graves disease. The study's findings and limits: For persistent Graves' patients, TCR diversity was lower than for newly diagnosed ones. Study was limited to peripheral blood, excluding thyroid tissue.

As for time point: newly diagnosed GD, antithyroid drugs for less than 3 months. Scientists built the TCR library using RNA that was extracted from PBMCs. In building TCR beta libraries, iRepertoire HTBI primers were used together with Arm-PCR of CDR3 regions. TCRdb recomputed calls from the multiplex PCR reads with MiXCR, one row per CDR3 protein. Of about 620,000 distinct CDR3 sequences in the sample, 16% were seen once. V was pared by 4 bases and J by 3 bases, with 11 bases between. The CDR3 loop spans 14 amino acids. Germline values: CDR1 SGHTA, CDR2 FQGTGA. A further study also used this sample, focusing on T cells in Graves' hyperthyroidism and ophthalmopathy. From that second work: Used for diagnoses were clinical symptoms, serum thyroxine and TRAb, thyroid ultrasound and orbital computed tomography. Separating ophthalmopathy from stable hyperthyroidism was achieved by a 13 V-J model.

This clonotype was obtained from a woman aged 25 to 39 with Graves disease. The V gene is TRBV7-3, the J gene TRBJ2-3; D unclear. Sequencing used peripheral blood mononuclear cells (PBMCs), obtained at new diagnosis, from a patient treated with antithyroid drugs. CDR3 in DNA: TGTGCCAGCAGCTCAGGACGCGAAACAGATACGCAGTATTTT. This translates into CASSSGRETDTQYF.